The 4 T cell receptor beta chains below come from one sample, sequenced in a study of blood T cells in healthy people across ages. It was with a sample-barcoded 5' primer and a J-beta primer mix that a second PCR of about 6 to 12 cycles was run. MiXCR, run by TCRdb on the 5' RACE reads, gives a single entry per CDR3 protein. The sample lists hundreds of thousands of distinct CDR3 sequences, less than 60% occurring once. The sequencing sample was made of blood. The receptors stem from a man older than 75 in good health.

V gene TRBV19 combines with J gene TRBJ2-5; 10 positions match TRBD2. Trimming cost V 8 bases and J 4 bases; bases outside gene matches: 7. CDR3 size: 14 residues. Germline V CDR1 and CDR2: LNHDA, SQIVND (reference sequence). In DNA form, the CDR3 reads TGTGCCAGTCGTCCGGGACTAGCGAGAGAGACCCAGTACTTC. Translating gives CASRPGLARETQYF.

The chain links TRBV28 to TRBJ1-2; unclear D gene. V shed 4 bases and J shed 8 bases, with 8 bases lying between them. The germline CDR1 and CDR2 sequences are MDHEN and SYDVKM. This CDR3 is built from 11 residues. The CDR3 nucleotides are TGTGCCAGCAGTTCCTCAAGGGGCTACACCTTC. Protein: CASSSSRGYTF.

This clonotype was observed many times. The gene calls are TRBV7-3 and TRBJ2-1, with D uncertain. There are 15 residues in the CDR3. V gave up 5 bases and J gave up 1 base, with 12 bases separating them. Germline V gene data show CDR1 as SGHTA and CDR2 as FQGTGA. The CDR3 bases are TGTGCCAGCAGCCCTGACCTTGGGTCCTACAATGAGCAGTTCTTC. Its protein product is CASSPDLGSYNEQFF.

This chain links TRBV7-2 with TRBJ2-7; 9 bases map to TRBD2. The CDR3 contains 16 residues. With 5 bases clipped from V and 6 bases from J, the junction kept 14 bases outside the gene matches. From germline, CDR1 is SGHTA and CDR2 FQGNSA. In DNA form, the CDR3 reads TGTGCCAGCAGCCCGCGGGCTAGCGGGAACCTCGGCGAGCAGTACTTC. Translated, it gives CASSPRASGNLGEQYF.